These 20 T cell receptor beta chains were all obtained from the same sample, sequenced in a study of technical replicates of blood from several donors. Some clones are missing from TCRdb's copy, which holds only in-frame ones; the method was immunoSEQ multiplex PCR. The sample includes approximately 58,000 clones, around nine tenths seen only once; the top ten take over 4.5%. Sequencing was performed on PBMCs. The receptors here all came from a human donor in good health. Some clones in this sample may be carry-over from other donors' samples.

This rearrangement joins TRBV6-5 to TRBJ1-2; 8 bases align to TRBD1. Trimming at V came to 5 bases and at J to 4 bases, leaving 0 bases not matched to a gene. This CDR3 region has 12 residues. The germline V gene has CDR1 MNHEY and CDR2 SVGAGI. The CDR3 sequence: CASSGTGYGYTF. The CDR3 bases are TGTGCCAGCAGTGGGACAGGCTATGGCTACACCTTC.

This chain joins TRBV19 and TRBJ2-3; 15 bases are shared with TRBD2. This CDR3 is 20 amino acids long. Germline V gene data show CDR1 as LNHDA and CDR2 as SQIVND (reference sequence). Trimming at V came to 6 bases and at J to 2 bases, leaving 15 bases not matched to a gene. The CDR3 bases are TGTGCCAGTAGCGATGGGGGACTAGCGGGAGGACCCGCTCCCACAGATACGCAGTATTTT. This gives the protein CASSDGGLAGGPAPTDTQYF.

In DNA, the CDR3 is TGTGCCAGCAGCCTACAGGGGGCCGGGGAAAAACTGTTTTTT. Amino acid sequence: CASSLQGAGEKLFF. The chain links TRBV7-8 to TRBJ1-4, with TRBD1 matching 9 bases. This CDR3 spans 14 amino acids. Germline V gives CDR1 SGHVS, CDR2 FQNEAQ. The J segment lost 8 bases and the V segment lost 5 bases, leaving 6 bases of the junction unmatched.

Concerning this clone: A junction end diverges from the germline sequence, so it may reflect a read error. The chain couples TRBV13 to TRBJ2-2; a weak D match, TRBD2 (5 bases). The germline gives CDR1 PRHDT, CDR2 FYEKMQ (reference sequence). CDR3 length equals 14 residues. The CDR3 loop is CASSFPGNSGELFF. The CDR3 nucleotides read TGTGCCAGCAGCTTCCCCGGGAACAGCGGGGAGCTGTTTTTT.

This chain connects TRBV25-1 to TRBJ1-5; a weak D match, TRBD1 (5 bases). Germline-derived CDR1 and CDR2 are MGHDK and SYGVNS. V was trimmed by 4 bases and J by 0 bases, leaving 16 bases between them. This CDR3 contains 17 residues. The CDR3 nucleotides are TGTGCCAGCAGTGCGAATGGAGGGGAAGATAGCAATCAGCCCCAGCATTTT. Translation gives CASSANGGEDSNQPQHF.

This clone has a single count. The CDR3 sequence: CASTHSGDNYEQYF. The CDR3 DNA sequence: TGTGCCAGCACCCACAGCGGGGACAACTACGAGCAGTACTTC. The rearrangement joins TRBV6-1 to TRBJ2-7; a weak D match, TRBD2 (7 bases). V lost 7 bases to trimming and J lost 3 bases, with 16 bases between them. The CDR3 is made up of 14 amino acids. From germline, CDR1 is MNHNS and CDR2 SASEGT.

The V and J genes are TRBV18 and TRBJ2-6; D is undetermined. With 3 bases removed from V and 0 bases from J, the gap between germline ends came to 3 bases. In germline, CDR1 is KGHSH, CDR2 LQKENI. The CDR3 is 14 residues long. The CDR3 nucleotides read TGTGCCAGCTCACCCGGCTCTGGGGCCAACGTCCTGACTTTC. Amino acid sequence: CASSPGSGANVLTF.

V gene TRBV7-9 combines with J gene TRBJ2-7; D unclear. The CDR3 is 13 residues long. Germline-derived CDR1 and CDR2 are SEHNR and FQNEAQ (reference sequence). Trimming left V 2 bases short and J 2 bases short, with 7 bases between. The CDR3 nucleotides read TGTGCCAGCAGCTTACAAGAGACCTACGAGCAGTACTTC. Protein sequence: CASSLQETYEQYF. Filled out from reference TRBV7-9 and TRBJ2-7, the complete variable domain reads DTGVSQNPRHKITKRGQNVTFRCDPISEHNRLYWYRQTLGQGPEFLTYFQNEAQLEKSRLLSDRFSAERPKGSFSTLEIQRTEQGDSAMYLCASSLQETYEQYFGPGTRLTVT.

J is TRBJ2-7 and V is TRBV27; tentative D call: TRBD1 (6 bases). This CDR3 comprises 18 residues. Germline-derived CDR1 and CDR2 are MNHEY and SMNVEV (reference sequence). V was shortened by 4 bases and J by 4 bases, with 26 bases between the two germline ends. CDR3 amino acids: CASSSAMTDTGRRYEQYF. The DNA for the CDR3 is TGTGCCAGCAGTTCCGCCATGACTGATACAGGGAGAAGATACGAGCAGTACTTC.

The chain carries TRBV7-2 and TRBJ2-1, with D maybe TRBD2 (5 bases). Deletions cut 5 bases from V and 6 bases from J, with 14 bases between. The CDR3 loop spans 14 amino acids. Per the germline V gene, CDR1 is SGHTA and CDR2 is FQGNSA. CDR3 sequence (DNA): TGTGCCAGCAGCCGTACTAGGAGAGTCAATGAGCAGTTCTTC. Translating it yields CASSRTRRVNEQFF.

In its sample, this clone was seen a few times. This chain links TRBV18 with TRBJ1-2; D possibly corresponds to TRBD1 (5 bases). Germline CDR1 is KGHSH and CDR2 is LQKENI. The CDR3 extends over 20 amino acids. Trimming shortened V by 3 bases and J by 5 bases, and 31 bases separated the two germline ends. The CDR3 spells CASSPSTPSHRGMGAYGYTF. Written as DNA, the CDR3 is TGTGCCAGCTCACCTAGTACCCCATCCCATCGGGGGATGGGAGCTTATGGCTACACCTTC.

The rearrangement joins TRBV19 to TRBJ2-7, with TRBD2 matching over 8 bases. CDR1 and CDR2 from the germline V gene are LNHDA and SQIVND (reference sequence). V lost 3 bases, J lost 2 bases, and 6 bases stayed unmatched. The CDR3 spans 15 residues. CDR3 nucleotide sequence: TGTGCCAGTAGTATCAGCGGGAGTTCAACCTACGAGCAGTACTTC. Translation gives CASSISGSSTYEQYF.

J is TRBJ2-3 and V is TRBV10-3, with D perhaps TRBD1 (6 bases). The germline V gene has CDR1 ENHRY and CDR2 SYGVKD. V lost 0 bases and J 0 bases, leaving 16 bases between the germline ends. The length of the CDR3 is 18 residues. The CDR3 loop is CAISESIRGSGSTDTQYF. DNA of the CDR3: TGTGCCATCAGTGAGTCGATTAGGGGGTCGGGGAGCACAGATACGCAGTATTTT.

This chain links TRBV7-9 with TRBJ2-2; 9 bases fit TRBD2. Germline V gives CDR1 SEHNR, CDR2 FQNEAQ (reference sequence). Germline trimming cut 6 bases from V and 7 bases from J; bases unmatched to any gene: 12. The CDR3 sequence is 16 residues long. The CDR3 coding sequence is TGTGCCAGCAGTTTGCAGGCTAGCGGGATAATCGGGGAGCTGTTTTTT. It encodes CASSLQASGIIGELFF.

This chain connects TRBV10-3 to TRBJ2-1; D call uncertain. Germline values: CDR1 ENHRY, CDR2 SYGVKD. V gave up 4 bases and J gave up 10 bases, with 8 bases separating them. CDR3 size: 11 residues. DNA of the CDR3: TGTGCCATCAGTGCTGTGGGCGAGCAGTTCTTC. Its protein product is CAISAVGEQFF.

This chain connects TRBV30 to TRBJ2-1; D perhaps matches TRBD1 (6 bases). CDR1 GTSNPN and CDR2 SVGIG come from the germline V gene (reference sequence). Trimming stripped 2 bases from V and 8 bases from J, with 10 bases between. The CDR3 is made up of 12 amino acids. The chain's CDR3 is CAWSFDRHEQFF. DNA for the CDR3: TGTGCCTGGAGTTTCGACAGGCATGAGCAGTTCTTC.

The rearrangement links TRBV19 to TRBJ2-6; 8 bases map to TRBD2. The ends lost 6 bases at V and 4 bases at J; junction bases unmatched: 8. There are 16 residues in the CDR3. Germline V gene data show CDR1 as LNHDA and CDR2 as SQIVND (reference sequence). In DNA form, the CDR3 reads TGTGCCAGTAGCCCCAGCGGGGGCTCCGGGGCCAACGTCCTGACTTTC. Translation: CASSPSGGSGANVLTF.

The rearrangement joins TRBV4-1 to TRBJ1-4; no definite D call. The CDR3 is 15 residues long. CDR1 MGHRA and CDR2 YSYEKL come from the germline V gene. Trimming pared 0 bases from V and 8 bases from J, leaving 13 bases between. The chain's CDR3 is CASSQDHSMREKLFF. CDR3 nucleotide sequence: TGCGCCAGCAGCCAAGACCATTCAATGAGGGAAAAACTGTTTTTT.

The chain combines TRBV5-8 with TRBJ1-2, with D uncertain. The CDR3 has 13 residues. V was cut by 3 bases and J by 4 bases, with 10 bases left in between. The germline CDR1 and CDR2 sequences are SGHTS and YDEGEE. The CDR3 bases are TGTGCCAGCAGCTCCCGCGGGTTCTATGGCTACACCTTC. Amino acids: CASSSRGFYGYTF.

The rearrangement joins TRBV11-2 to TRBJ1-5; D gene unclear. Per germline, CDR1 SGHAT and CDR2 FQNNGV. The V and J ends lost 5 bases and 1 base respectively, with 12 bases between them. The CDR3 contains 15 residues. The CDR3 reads CASSRTGISNQPQHF. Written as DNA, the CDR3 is TGTGCCAGCAGCCGTACGGGGATAAGCAATCAGCCCCAGCATTTT.